A selection of T cell receptor beta chains follows, all from one sample in a study of PD-1 blockade in classical Hodgkin lymphoma. Generated by immunoSEQ multiplex PCR, the TCRdb table keeps only in-frame clones and is missing some. In the table there are about 98,000 clones, about nine tenths of which are singletons. The sequenced sample was peripheral blood mononuclear cells (PBMCs), obtained at baseline. The source is a human donor with classical Hodgkin lymphoma. CDR3s include the opening cysteine and the closing phenylalanine or tryptophan.

TRBJ1-4,TRBV4-2,CASSQGGGTGNEKLFF
TRBJ1-3,TRBV5-1,CASSLPQDSGNTIYF
TRBJ2-2,TRBV9,CASSVGGPGELFF
TRBJ2-2,TRBV29-1,CSVRTGANTGELFF
TRBJ2-7,TRBV12-1,CADGRRGAYEQYF
TRBJ2-1,TRBV27,CASSFLAGSHEQFF
TRBJ1-2,TRBV27,CASSLTGNNYGYTF
TRBJ2-3,TRBV15,CATSRGTGGPADTQYF
TRBJ1-1,TRBV5-1,CASSSGVGLITEAFF
TRBJ1-1,TRBV27,CASSFLENTEAFF
TRBJ1-2,TRBV5-8,CASSSPTGATHGYTF
TRBJ1-1,TRBV19,CASSTLPGEGEAFF
TRBJ1-3,TRBV28,CASSLGLTDLLSGNTIYF
TRBJ2-7,TRBV28,CASRPGTIRPYEQYF
TRBJ2-7,TRBV30,CAWRWTSGLYEQYF
TRBJ2-2,TRBV27,CASSGVEVRRTGELFF
TRBJ2-5,TRBV9,CASSSGGERLRTETQYF
TRBJ2-7,TRBV2,CASRELAGRSYEQYF
TRBJ2-5,TRBV30,CAFAGTSGRTETQYF
TRBJ2-5,TRBV25-1,CASKPSYQETQYF
TRBJ2-7,TRBV28,CASKRTLSYEQYF
TRBJ1-4,TRBV28,CASSLCNHSDPPGGEKLFF
TRBJ2-7,TRBV6-1,CASSYSGRAYEQYF
TRBJ2-5,TRBV7-7,CASSRRLAGGETQYF
TRBJ2-1,TRBV29-1,CSGTSGSRPSYNEQFF
TRBJ2-7,TRBV28,CASSSANSGSFYEQYF
TRBJ2-5,TRBV6-5,CASTRTRGRETQYF
TRBJ2-7,TRBV2,CASSGDSYGQYF